This TCR beta chain was retrieved from a study of T-cell reconstitution after alpha-beta-depleted transplantation in children. The CDR3 consists of 12 residues. Trimming removed 8 bases at V and 4 bases at J, with 14 bases between. Germline CDR1 and CDR2: SQVTM and ANQGSEA. During its preparation, the TCRbeta library received unique molecular identifiers. TCRdb re-derived calls from the PCR reads in MiXCR, one entry per CDR3 protein. The sample has nearly 550,000 distinct CDR3 sequences; around 16% are singletons. This chain uses TRBV29-1 with TRBJ2-5, with D possibly being TRBD1 (5 bases). This specimen was PBMCs from the stem cell graft donor, taken from the stem cell graft. This clonotype was obtained from a human donor who donated a stem cell graft to a child with acute lymphoblastic leukemia. CDR3 in amino acids: CSTRLQGETQYF. The CDR3 DNA follows: TGCAGCACCCGACTTCAGGGAGAGACCCAGTACTTC.